The 23 T cell receptor beta chains below come from one sample, sequenced in a study of shared clonotypes between healthy human individuals. Profiled with immunoSEQ multiplex PCR; TCRdb holds only in-frame clones, not every one. The sample contains about 2,100,000 clones, 85% to 95% of which appear only once. The naive CD8 fraction comprised CD45RO-negative cells positively selected for CCR7 and excluded terminally differentiated effector memory CD45RA+ cells. The specimen was naive CD8+ T cells from PBMCs. The receptors shown here come from a man in his late teens or twenties in good health. Some clones in this sample may be carry-over from other donors' samples.

The gene calls are TRBV2 and TRBJ2-1; D is uncertain. The CDR3 totals 12 residues. Germline lookup yields CDR1 SNHLY and CDR2 FYNNEI. V was pared by 2 bases and J by 8 bases, with 7 bases between. DNA of the CDR3: TGTGCCAGCAGTGAAATATGGTATGAGCAGTTCTTC. Translation gives CASSEIWYEQFF.

This clone was picked up one time. Other DNA sequences in this specimen translate into the identical CDR3. The chain joins TRBV20-1 to TRBJ2-1; TRBD2 might be the D (5 bases). V was shortened by 2 bases and J by 8 bases, with 7 bases between the two germline ends. CDR1 and CDR2 (germline): DFQATT, SNEGSKA (reference sequence). The CDR3 totals 11 residues. CDR3 loop: CSARSGYEQFF. CDR3 bases: TGCAGTGCTAGAAGCGGCTATGAGCAGTTCTTC.

This rearrangement joins TRBV6-5 to TRBJ2-2; D gene ambiguous. The V gene's germline CDR1 is MNHEY and CDR2 SVGAGI. The CDR3 has 14 residues. V was trimmed by 6 bases and J by 0 bases, leaving 8 bases between them. Here the CDR3 reads CASSLLANTGELFF. The CDR3 DNA sequence: TGTGCCAGCAGCCTCCTAGCGAACACCGGGGAGCTGTTTTTT.

The J gene is TRBJ1-2, the V gene TRBV14; no definite D call. CDR3 length: 13 amino acids. The V end lost 0 bases, the J end lost 9 bases, and 11 bases lay between the germline ends. The V gene's germline CDR1 is SGHDN and CDR2 FVKESK. The CDR3 region is CASSQELSGSYTF. The CDR3 DNA reads TGTGCCAGCAGCCAAGAGTTAAGTGGAAGCTACACCTTC.

The chain is built from TRBV11-2 and TRBJ2-3, with D perhaps matching TRBD2 (6 bases). Germline V gene sequence: CDR1 SGHAT, CDR2 FQNNGV. This CDR3 spans 12 amino acids. V gave up 11 bases and J gave up 4 bases, with 13 bases separating them. CDR3 sequence (DNA): TGTGCCTCGGGGGTGCTGTCAGATACGCAGTATTTT. Translated, it gives CASGVLSDTQYF.

Comment on this clone: An end of the junction differs from the germline gene, which may be a read error. This sequence joins TRBV4-1 and TRBJ2-5, with D hard to call. The CDR3 contains 12 residues. In germline, CDR1 is MGHRA, CDR2 YSYEKL. The CDR3: CASGHRLETQYF. Written as DNA, the CDR3 is TGCGCCAGCGGCCATCGTCTGGAGACCCAGTACTTC.

This clone turned up a few times. This chain joins TRBV28 and TRBJ2-2, with D unclear. There are 14 residues in the CDR3. Per germline, CDR1 MDHEN and CDR2 SYDVKM. V dropped 5 bases and J dropped 1 base, with 8 bases sitting between them. CDR3 bases: TGTGCCAGCAGTGCCCGAGGGAACACCGGGGAGCTGTTTTTT. Protein sequence: CASSARGNTGELFF.

The rearrangement links TRBV11-2 to TRBJ1-1, with D uncertain. This CDR3 spans 12 amino acids. Per the germline V gene, CDR1 is SGHAT and CDR2 is FQNNGV. Trimming took off 4 bases at V and 1 base at J, with 4 bases between the two ends. CDR3 protein: CASSWKNTEAFF. CDR3 sequence (DNA): TGTGCCAGCAGCTGGAAGAACACTGAAGCTTTCTTT. The whole variable domain, filled in from reference TRBV11-2 and TRBJ1-1, reads EAGVAQSPRYKIIEKRQSVAFWCNPISGHATLYWYQQILGQGPKLLIQFQNNGVVDDSQLPKDRFSAERLKGVDSTLKIQPAKLEDSAVYLCASSWKNTEAFFGQGTRLTVV.

The chain uses TRBV7-8 and TRBJ1-1; D may be TRBD1 (5 bases). CDR1 is SGHVS and CDR2 is FQNEAQ in the germline V gene. The CDR3 is made up of 16 amino acids. V was pared by 1 base and J by 0 bases, with 12 bases between. The CDR3 sequence is CASSLDGRAMNTEAFF. CDR3 sequence (DNA): TGTGCCAGCAGCTTAGATGGCAGGGCTATGAACACTGAAGCTTTCTTT.

Remarks on this clone: The identical CDR3 is also encoded by other nucleotide sequences in the sample. V is TRBV7-9 and J is TRBJ2-7; TRBD2 might be the D (6 bases). Germline V lookup: CDR1 SEHNR, CDR2 FQNEAQ (reference sequence). This CDR3 contains 12 residues. V was pared by 6 bases and J by 7 bases, with 13 bases between. CDR3 nucleotide sequence: TGTGCCAGCAGTCCTACCGGGGGAGAGCAGTACTTC. Its protein product is CASSPTGGEQYF.

V gene TRBV28 combines with J gene TRBJ1-2; possibly TRBD1 for D (5 bases). The CDR3 is 17 residues long. The germline V gene encodes CDR1 MDHEN and CDR2 SYDVKM. The germline V and J ends were trimmed by 6 bases and 4 bases, with 24 bases remaining between them. CDR3 protein: CASSTWGSERGVYGYTF. Written as DNA, the CDR3 is TGTGCCAGCAGCACATGGGGGTCTGAAAGAGGAGTCTATGGCTACACCTTC.

The table lists this clone with a few counts. The chain recombines TRBV27 with TRBJ1-1; TRBD1 might be the D (5 bases). The CDR3 extends over 13 amino acids. Trimming shortened V by 5 bases and J by 6 bases, and 13 bases separated the two germline ends. In germline, CDR1 is MNHEY, CDR2 SMNVEV (reference sequence). The CDR3 DNA follows: TGTGCCAGCAGTATGGGGCAGTGGGCTGAAGCTTTCTTT. It encodes CASSMGQWAEAFF.

A word on this clone: The same CDR3 can be traced to other DNA sequences in this sample. This chain joins TRBV28 and TRBJ2-7; TRBD2 agrees at 11 bases. The CDR3 runs 14 residues. Trimming at V came to 7 bases and at J to 0 bases, leaving 2 bases not matched to a gene. Germline assignment: CDR1 MDHEN and CDR2 SYDVKM. This CDR3 reads CASTLAGGSYEQYF. In nucleotides, the CDR3 is TGTGCCAGCACGCTAGCGGGAGGCTCCTACGAGCAGTACTTC. The complete variable domain, with remaining parts taken from reference TRBV28 and TRBJ2-7, reads DVKVTQSSRYLVKRTGEKVFLECVQDMDHENMFWYRQDPGLGLRLIYFSYDVKMKEKGDIPEGYSVSREKKERFSLILESASTNQTSMYLCASTLAGGSYEQYFGPGTRLTVT.

The genes are TRBV19 and TRBJ1-3; D not certain. Trimming cost V 3 bases and J 2 bases, with 8 bases left between them. This CDR3 contains 14 residues. CDR1 is LNHDA, CDR2 SQIVND, per germline (reference sequence). Here the CDR3 reads CASSMSPPGNTIYF. As DNA, the CDR3 is TGTGCCAGTAGTATGTCCCCACCTGGAAACACCATATATTTT.

The genes are TRBV6-1 and TRBJ1-1; D possibly corresponds to TRBD1 (5 bases). The ends were cut back, 7 bases at V and 0 bases at J, with 15 bases in the middle. This CDR3 comprises 15 residues. CDR1 and CDR2 (germline): MNHNS, SASEGT. The CDR3 protein is CASTPRQTMNTEAFF. Written as DNA, the CDR3 is TGTGCCAGCACCCCGCGACAGACAATGAACACTGAAGCTTTCTTT.

CDR3 in DNA: TGTGCCAGCAGCTTAGTGAGGGGCAGGGTCAGCACAGATACGCAGTATTTT. It codes for CASSLVRGRVSTDTQYF. The chain has TRBV11-2 and TRBJ2-3; D tentatively fits TRBD1 or TRBD2 (5 bases each). The CDR3 totals 17 residues. The germline gives CDR1 SGHAT, CDR2 FQNNGV. Trimming removed 1 base at V and 0 bases at J, with 14 bases between. The complete variable domain, with remaining parts taken from reference TRBV11-2 and TRBJ2-3, reads EAGVAQSPRYKIIEKRQSVAFWCNPISGHATLYWYQQILGQGPKLLIQFQNNGVVDDSQLPKDRFSAERLKGVDSTLKIQPAKLEDSAVYLCASSLVRGRVSTDTQYFGPGTRLTVL.

The V and J genes are TRBV28 and TRBJ2-7; D is possibly TRBD2 (6 bases). CDR1 and CDR2 (germline): MDHEN, SYDVKM. The CDR3 is 13 residues long. Trimming pared 10 bases from V and 3 bases from J, leaving 16 bases between. The CDR3 region is CAIEGRENYEQYF. CDR3 coding DNA: TGTGCCATCGAGGGACGGGAGAACTACGAGCAGTACTTC.

The chain couples TRBV6-1 to TRBJ1-3; no firm D call. This CDR3 contains 15 residues. CDR1 is MNHNS, CDR2 SASEGT, per germline. Between the trimmed V and J ends, which lost 3 bases and 1 base, there was a span of 10 bases. This chain's CDR3 is CASSERRGSGNTIYF. CDR3 nucleotides: TGTGCCAGCAGTGAGAGAAGAGGGTCTGGAAACACCATATATTTT.

Only one count was recorded for this clone. The chain recombines TRBV28 with TRBJ2-4; a weak D match, TRBD1 (6 bases). The germline V gene encodes CDR1 MDHEN and CDR2 SYDVKM. V lost 1 base and J 5 bases, leaving 12 bases between the germline ends. The CDR3 totals 15 residues. This chain's CDR3 is CASSLFPDSENIQYF. CDR3 nucleotide sequence: TGTGCCAGCAGTTTATTCCCGGACAGTGAAAACATTCAGTACTTC.

The V call is TRBV15, the J call TRBJ1-1; 9 bases line up with TRBD1. This CDR3 has 13 residues. The V gene end was trimmed by 4 bases and the J gene end by 7 bases; junction bases not matched to a gene: 4. In germline, CDR1 is LNHNV, CDR2 YYDKDF (reference sequence). CDR3 nucleotides: TGTGCCACCAGCAAGGGACAGGGTGGTGAAGCTTTCTTT. Protein sequence: CATSKGQGGEAFF.

Regarding this clone: Distinct nucleotide sequences in the sample also encode this CDR3. The J gene is TRBJ1-5, the V gene TRBV27; maybe TRBD1 (6 bases). The CDR3 runs 14 residues. Per the germline V gene, CDR1 is MNHEY and CDR2 is SMNVEV (reference sequence). V dropped 8 bases and J dropped 7 bases, with 18 bases sitting between them. CDR3 sequence (DNA): TGTGCCAGCCGGCTCGGGGGGGCAGGGCAGCCCCAGCATTTT. The encoded protein is CASRLGGAGQPQHF.

This chain connects TRBV2 to TRBJ2-1, with 9 positions matching TRBD2. Germline assignment: CDR1 SNHLY and CDR2 FYNNEI. Trimming removed 1 base from V and 6 bases from J; junction bases left unmatched: 7. The length of the CDR3 is 16 residues. The CDR3 region is CASSEGWREGPNEQFF. In nucleotides, the CDR3 is TGTGCCAGCAGTGAAGGCTGGCGGGAGGGCCCCAATGAGCAGTTCTTC.

The chain recombines TRBV28 with TRBJ2-1; D ambiguous. CDR1 and CDR2 from the germline V gene are MDHEN and SYDVKM. This CDR3 has 13 amino acids. V lost 4 bases to trimming and J lost 6 bases, with 10 bases between them. CDR3 region: CASSYSLTNEQFF. In DNA form, the CDR3 reads TGTGCCAGCAGTTACTCTTTAACCAATGAGCAGTTCTTC.